This T cell receptor beta chain was sequenced in a study of regulatory T cells in long-lasting Graves disease. This clonotype was seen more than once but under ten times. Construction of TCR beta libraries relied on iRepertoire HTBI primers and on Arm-PCR targeting CDR3 regions. MiXCR was run by TCRdb on the multiplex PCR reads, yielding one entry per CDR3 protein. This table holds around 500,000 distinct CDR3 sequences, about 15% found once. Time point here: newly diagnosed GD, antithyroid drugs for less than 3 months. From PBMCs, RNA was extracted and then used to make the TCR library. The V gene's germline CDR1 is MNHEY and CDR2 SVGEGT. V was clipped by 4 bases and J by 7 bases, with 17 bases between them. This CDR3 region has 16 residues. Separately, the same data were catalogued under a study of T cells in Graves' hyperthyroidism and ophthalmopathy.

The rearrangement links TRBV6-2 or TRBV6-3 to TRBJ1-6, with a tentative D call TRBD1 (5 bases). This TCR came from a woman aged 35-65 years with Graves disease. The source material was peripheral blood mononuclear cells (PBMCs), sampled at new diagnosis, from a patient treated with antithyroid drugs. The CDR3 sequence is CASSSRPQAVNSPLHF. CDR3 nucleotides: TGTGCCAGCAGTTCCCGGCCACAGGCGGTAAATTCACCCCTCCACTTT.